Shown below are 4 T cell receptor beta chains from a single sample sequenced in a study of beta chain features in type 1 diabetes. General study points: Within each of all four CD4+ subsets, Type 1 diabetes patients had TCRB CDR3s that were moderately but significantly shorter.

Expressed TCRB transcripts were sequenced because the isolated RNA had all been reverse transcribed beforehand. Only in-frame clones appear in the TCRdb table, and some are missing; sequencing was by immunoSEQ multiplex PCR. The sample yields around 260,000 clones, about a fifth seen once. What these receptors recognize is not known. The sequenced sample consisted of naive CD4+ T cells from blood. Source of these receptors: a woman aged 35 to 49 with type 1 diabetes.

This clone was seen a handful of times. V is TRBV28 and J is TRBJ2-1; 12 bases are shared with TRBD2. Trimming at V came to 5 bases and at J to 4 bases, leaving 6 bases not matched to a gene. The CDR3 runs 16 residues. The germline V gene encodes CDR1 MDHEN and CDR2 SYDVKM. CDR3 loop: CASSGASGRAYNEQFF. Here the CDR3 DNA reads TGTGCCAGCAGTGGAGCTAGCGGGAGGGCTTACAATGAGCAGTTCTTC. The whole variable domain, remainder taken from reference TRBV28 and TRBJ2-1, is DVKVTQSSRYLVKRTGEKVFLECVQDMDHENMFWYRQDPGLGLRLIYFSYDVKMKEKGDIPEGYSVSREKKERFSLILESASTNQTSMYLCASSGASGRAYNEQFFGPGTRLTVL.

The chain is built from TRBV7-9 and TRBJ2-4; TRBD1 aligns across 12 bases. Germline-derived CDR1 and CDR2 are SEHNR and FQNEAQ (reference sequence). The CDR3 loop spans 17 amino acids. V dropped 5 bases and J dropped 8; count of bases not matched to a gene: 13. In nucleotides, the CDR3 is TGTGCCAGCAGCAGGGGGCCATTAGGGACAGGGGGCGACATTCAGTACTTC. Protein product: CASSRGPLGTGGDIQYF.

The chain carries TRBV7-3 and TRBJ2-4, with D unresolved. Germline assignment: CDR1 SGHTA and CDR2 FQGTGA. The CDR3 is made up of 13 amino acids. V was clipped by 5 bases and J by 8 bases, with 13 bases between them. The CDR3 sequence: CASSAAIKDIQYF. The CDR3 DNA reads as TGTGCCAGCAGCGCCGCTATAAAAGACATTCAGTACTTC.

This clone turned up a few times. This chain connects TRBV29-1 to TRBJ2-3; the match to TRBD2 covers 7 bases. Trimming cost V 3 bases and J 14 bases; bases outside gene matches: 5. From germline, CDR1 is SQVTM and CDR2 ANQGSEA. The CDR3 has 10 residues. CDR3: CSVEAWGGYF. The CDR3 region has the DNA TGCAGCGTTGAGGCGTGGGGGGGGTATTTT.